This TCR beta chain was profiled in a study of T cells in narcolepsy. In the study overall: Donors had narcolepsy type 1 or type 2, or were healthy controls. Broader study findings: Blood of same and different patients, but not healthy controls, reportedly held recurring autoreactive clonotypes. Same-patient CSF and blood CD4+ T cell clonotypes included HCRT-specific and TRIB2-specific autoreactive ones.

Clones were sequenced by immunoSEQ multiplex PCR, and TCRdb holds only the in-frame ones, with some missing. The sample has 2,000 to 3,000 clones, 26% seen once. V lost 1 base and J 3 bases, leaving 19 bases between the germline ends. The CDR3 runs to 17 residues. The germline CDR1 and CDR2 sequences are SGHRS and YFSETQ. Details on this clone: The antigen is not known.

V gene TRBV5-1 combines with J gene TRBJ1-1; weak D call: TRBD1 (5 bases). The sequenced material came from cultured CD4+ T cells from cerebrospinal fluid. This TCR was sampled from a human donor with narcolepsy. The chain's CDR3 is CASSLSPVGEGDTEAFF. CDR3 coding DNA: TGCGCCAGCAGCTTGAGCCCCGTGGGGGAAGGTGACACTGAAGCTTTCTTT.